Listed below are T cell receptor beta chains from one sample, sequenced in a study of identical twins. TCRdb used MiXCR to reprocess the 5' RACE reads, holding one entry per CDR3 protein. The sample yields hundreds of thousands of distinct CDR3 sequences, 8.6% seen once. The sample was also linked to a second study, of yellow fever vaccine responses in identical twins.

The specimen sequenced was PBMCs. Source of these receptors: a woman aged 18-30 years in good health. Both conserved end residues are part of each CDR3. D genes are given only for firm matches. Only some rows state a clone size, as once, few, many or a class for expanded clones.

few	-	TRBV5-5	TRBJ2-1	TGTGCCAGCAGCCCTACGTGGGGTTTGGCATCGTATGAGCAGTTCTTC	CASSPTWGLASYEQFF
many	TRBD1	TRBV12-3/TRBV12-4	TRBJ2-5	TGTGCCAGCAGCGAGGACAGGAGACAAGAGACCCAGTACTTC	CASSEDRRQETQYF
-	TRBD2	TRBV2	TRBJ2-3	TGTGCCAGCAGCGACCTTTCTAGCGGGGGATTCACAGATACGCAGTATTTT	CASSDLSSGGFTDTQYF
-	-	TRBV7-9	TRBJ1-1	TGTGCCAGCAGCGACCATAGGGGAATGAACACTGAAGCTTTCTTT	CASSDHRGMNTEAFF
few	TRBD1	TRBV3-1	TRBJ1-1	TGTGCCAGCAGTACAACGGACAGGGGCGCGACTGAAGCTTTCTTT	CASSTTDRGATEAFF
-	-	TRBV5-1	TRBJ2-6	TGCGCCAGCAGCTTTGGGGGCAGCACAGGGGCCAACGTCCTGACTTTC	CASSFGGSTGANVLTF
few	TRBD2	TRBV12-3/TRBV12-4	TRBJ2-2	TGTGCCAGCAGGACCTTAGCGGGAGGGGCCGGGGAGCTGTTTTTT	CASRTLAGGAGELFF
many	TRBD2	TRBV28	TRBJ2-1	TGTGCCAGCAGTCCCGGGACTAGCGGAAATGAGCAGTTCTTC	CASSPGTSGNEQFF
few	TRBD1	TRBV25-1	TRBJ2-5	TGTGCCAGCAGTGAGTTAGACAGGGTCGGAGAGACCCAGTACTTC	CASSELDRVGETQYF
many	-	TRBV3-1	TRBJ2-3	TGTGCCAGCATCTTATGGTCCGCAGATACGCAGTATTTT	CASILWSADTQYF
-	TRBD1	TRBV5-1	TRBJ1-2	TGCGCCAGCAGCTCAGAGACAGGGATCTATGGCTACACCTTC	CASSSETGIYGYTF
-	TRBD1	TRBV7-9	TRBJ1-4	TGTGCCAGCAGCTTGCGGACAGGGGATGAAAAACTGTTTTTT	CASSLRTGDEKLFF
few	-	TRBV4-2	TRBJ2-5	TGTGCCAGCAGCCAAGAATGGTCGCTAGCGACACAAGAGACCCAGTACTTC	CASSQEWSLATQETQYF
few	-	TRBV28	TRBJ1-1	TGTGCCAGCGGGACCCCTACTAACACTGAAGCTTTCTTT	CASGTPTNTEAFF
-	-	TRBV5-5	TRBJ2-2	TGTGCCAGCAGCTTGGACTGGAGGGGGGGGGAGCTGTTTTTT	CASSLDWRGGELFF
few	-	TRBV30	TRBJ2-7	TGTGCCTGGAGTGGAGACAGGTTTGAGCAGTACTTC	CAWSGDRFEQYF
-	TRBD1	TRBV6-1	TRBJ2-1	TGTGCCAGCAGTGGGTCCGGGACAGGGCCTAACAATGAGCAGTTCTTC	CASSGSGTGPNNEQFF
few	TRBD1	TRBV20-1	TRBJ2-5	TGCAGTGCTATGACAGGGTCCGGGGAGACCCAGTACTTC	CSAMTGSGETQYF
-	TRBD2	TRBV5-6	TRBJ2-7	TGTGCCAGCAGCCCCAGGGCGGGAGTTTCCTACGAGCAGTACTTC	CASSPRAGVSYEQYF
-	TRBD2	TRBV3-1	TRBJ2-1	TGTGCCAGCAGCCATGGGACTAGCGGGAGGCTTTTTTATGAGCAGTTCTTC	CASSHGTSGRLFYEQFF
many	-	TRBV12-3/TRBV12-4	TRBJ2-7	TGTGCCAGCAGTTTTGCGGGGGCCGACTACGAGCAGTACTTC	CASSFAGADYEQYF
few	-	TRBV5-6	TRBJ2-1	TGTGCCAGCAGCTTTAATGTTGACTCCTACAATGAGCAGTTCTTC	CASSFNVDSYNEQFF
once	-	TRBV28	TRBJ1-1	TGTGCCAGCAGTTTACCGGGCCGGACCACTGAAGCTTTCTTT	CASSLPGRTTEAFF
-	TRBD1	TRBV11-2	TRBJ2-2	TGTGCCAGCAGCTTAGGTTTTGGACAGGGGGCGTTGGGCACCGGGGAGCTGTTTTTT	CASSLGFGQGALGTGELFF
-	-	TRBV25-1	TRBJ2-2	TGTGCCAGTTCGGGACACCGGAACACCGGGGAGCTGTTTTTT	CASSGHRNTGELFF
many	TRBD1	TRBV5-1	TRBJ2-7	TGCGCCAGCAGTTCGGACAGGGCCCCCTACGAGCAGTACTTC	CASSSDRAPYEQYF
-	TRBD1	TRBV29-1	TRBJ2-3	TGCAGCGTCAACCTTTGGGGACAGGGTGCAGATACGCAGTATTTT	CSVNLWGQGADTQYF
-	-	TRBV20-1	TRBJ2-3	TGCAGTGCTAGACTGGGGGGGCTAGTACCAGATACGCAGTATTTT	CSARLGGLVPDTQYF
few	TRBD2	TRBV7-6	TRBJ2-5	TGTGCCAGCAGCATACGGGGGGGCCGATGGGAGACCCAGTACTTC	CASSIRGGRWETQYF
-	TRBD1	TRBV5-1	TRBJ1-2	TGCGCCAGCAGCGTGGGACAGGGGCCATATGGCTACACCTTC	CASSVGQGPYGYTF
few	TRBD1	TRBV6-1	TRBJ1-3	TGTGCCAGCAGTCCGGGACAGGGGGAACTCTCTGGAAACACCATATATTTT	CASSPGQGELSGNTIYF
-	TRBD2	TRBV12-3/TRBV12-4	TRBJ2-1	TGTGCCAGCAGTTTAAATCGCGCGGGAGGGGTGAGCTCCTACAATGAGCAGTTCTTC	CASSLNRAGGVSSYNEQFF
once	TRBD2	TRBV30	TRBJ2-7	TGTGCCTGGAGTGGACCGGGACTAATTTACGAGCAGTACTTC	CAWSGPGLIYEQYF
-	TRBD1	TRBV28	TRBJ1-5	TGTGCCAGCAGTCCATCACAGGGGAATCAGCCCCAGCATTTT	CASSPSQGNQPQHF
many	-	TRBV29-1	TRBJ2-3	TGCAGCGTTGTGTCGTCCGGAGGACGTACAGATACGCAGTATTTT	CSVVSSGGRTDTQYF
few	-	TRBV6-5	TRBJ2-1	TGTGCCAGCAGTTACGCAACCACCTCCTACAATGAGCAGTTCTTC	CASSYATTSYNEQFF
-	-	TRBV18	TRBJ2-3	TGTGCCAGCTCAAGACAGGTTCGCACAGATACGCAGTATTTT	CASSRQVRTDTQYF
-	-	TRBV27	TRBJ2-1	TGTGCCAGCACAGGGCAGGGGAGGAGTGAGCAGTTCTTC	CASTGQGRSEQFF
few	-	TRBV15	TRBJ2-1	TGTGCCACCAGCAGGGGACTGGGTGAGCAGTTCTTC	CATSRGLGEQFF
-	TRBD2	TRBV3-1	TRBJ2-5	TGTGCCAGCAGCCAAAGGACTAGCGGGCTACTCCAAGAGACCCAGTACTTC	CASSQRTSGLLQETQYF
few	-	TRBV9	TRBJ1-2	TGTGCCAGCAGCCCACAGGGTCGCTCTAACTATGGCTACACCTTC	CASSPQGRSNYGYTF
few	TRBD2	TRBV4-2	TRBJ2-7	TGTGCCAGCAGCCCGGGACTAGCGGGAGCAAGAAGCCACGAGCAGTACTTC	CASSPGLAGARSHEQYF
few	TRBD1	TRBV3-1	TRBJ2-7	TGTGCCAGCACACAGGGGGGACCCTCCTACGAGCAGTACTTC	CASTQGGPSYEQYF
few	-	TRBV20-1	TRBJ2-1	TGCAGTGCTAGAGATCAGGTCTCTGGCCGGTACAATGAGCAGTTCTTC	CSARDQVSGRYNEQFF
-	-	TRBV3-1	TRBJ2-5	TGTGCCAGCAGCCCCGCCGGGTGGGGGAGGACCCAGTACTTC	CASSPAGWGRTQYF
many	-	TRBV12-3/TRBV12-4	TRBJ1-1	TGTGCCAGCAGTTTATGGGGTTTGGTCCCAAACGACACTGAAGCTTTCTTT	CASSLWGLVPNDTEAFF
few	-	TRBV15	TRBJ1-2	TGTGCCACCAGCAGAGATTCGGGCAGAAGCGACTATGGCTACACCTTC	CATSRDSGRSDYGYTF
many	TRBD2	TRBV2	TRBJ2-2	TGTGCCAGCAGTCCTGGGACCGGGAGGACCGGGGAGCTGTTTTTT	CASSPGTGRTGELFF
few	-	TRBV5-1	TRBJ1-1	TGCGCCAGCAGCTTAAAGACAGGCGCAGGCACTGAAGCTTTCTTT	CASSLKTGAGTEAFF
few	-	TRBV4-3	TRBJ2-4	TGCGCCAGCAGCCAAGATCACGTAGGGGTCGGTACCAAAAACATTCAGTACTTC	CASSQDHVGVGTKNIQYF
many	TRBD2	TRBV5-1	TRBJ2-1	TGCGCCAGCAGCCTGCAGCGGGAGATCAACAATGAGCAGTTCTTC	CASSLQREINNEQFF
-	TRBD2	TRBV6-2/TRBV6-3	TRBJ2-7	TGTGCCAGCAGTTACTGGGCAGGACCAAGCGGGGGAATCCCCTACGAGCAGTACTTC	CASSYWAGPSGGIPYEQYF
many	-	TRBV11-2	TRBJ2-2	TGTGCCAGCAGGGGAATCGGGGAGCTGTTTTTT	CASRGIGELFF
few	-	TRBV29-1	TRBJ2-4	TGCAGCTCAATAGCCAAAAACATTCAGTACTTC	CSSIAKNIQYF
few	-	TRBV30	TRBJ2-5	TGTGCCTGGAGTGGGGACTCAGTGGAGGAGACCCAGTACTTC	CAWSGDSVEETQYF
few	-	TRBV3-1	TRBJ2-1	TGTGCCAGTGGACCTCTGGGGAATGAGCAGTTCTTC	CASGPLGNEQFF
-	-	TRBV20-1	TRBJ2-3	TGCAGTGCTAGAGAGCAAGGCGGTCCCACAGATACGCAGTATTTT	CSAREQGGPTDTQYF